This T cell receptor (beta chain) was sequenced in a study of PD-1 blockade in classical Hodgkin lymphoma. Findings and caveats of the study: Patients newly diagnosed and complete responders had comparable baseline diversity. Repertoire differences have undefined causes, possibly disease activity or prior therapy.

V gave up 6 bases and J gave up 2 bases; unmatched junction bases: 4. The germline V gene encodes CDR1 KGHSH and CDR2 LQKENI. The CDR3 spans 13 residues. Relapse after autologous stem cell transplantation occurred in every patient, and brentuximab vedotin exposure varied. Comments on this clone: Antigen specificity is unknown.

The data were produced by immunoSEQ multiplex PCR, yet TCRdb's version contains in-frame clones alone and is incomplete. The table records 50,000 to 75,000 clones, around 89% of them present only once. The sample here was peripheral blood mononuclear cells (PBMCs), taken at baseline. The TCR originated in a human donor with classical Hodgkin lymphoma. The rearrangement links TRBV18 to TRBJ2-7; 7 nucleotides match TRBD1. CDR3 in amino acids: CASSPGQPYEQYF. In DNA form, the CDR3 reads TGTGCCAGCTCCCCGGGACAGCCCTACGAGCAGTACTTC.